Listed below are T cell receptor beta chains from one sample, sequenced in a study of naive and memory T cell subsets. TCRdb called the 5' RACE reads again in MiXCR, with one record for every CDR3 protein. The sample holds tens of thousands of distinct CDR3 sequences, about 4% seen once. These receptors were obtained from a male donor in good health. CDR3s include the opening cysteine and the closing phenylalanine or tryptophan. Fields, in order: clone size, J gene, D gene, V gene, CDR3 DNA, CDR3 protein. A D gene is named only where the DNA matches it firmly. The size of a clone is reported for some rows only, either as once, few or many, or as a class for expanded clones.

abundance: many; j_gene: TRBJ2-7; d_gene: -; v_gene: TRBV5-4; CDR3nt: TGTGCCAGCAGCCCCGGGGGACCCTACGAGCAGTACTTC; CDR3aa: CASSPGGPYEQYF
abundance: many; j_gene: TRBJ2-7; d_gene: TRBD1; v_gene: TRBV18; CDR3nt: TGTGCCAGCTCCCCCAACCATGGGACAGGGGTCTACGAGCAGTACTTC; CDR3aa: CASSPNHGTGVYEQYF
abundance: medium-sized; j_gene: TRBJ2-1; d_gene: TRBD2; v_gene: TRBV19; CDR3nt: TGTGCCAGTAGTGCCCGCGGGGGGTCCTACAATGAGCAGTTCTTC; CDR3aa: CASSARGGSYNEQFF
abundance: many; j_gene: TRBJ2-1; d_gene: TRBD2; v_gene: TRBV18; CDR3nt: TGTGCCAGCTCAATAGCGGGAGGAAGTGAGCAGTTCTTC; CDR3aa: CASSIAGGSEQFF
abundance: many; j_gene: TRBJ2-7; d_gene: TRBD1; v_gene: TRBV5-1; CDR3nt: TGCGCCAGCAGGATACAGGGGTCGACATCCTACGAGCAGTACTTC; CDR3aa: CASRIQGSTSYEQYF
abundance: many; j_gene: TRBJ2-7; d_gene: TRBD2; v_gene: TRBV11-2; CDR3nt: TGTGCCAGCAGGGGGGGTCTAGCGGGAGCCTACGAGCAGTACTTC; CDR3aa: CASRGGLAGAYEQYF
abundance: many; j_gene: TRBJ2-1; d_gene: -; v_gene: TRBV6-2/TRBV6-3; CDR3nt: TGTGCCAGCGTAATTCCCGGGGCGGCCATACATGAGCAGTTCTTC; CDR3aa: CASVIPGAAIHEQFF
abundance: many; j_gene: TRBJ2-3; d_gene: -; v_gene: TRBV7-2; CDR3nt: TGTGCCAGCAGCCCAGGCGGGACCTACACAGATACGCAGTATTTT; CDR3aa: CASSPGGTYTDTQYF
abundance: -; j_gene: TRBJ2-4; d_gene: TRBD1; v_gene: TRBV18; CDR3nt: TGTGCCAGCTCACCCATGACAGGGGGCGAAAACATTCAGTACTTC; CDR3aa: CASSPMTGGENIQYF
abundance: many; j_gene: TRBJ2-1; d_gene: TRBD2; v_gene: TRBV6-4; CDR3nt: TGTGCCAGCAGTGACTCTGGGCTAGCGGGAGCCGGTGAGCAGTTCTTC; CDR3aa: CASSDSGLAGAGEQFF
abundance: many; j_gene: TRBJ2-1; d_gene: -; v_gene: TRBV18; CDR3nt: TGTGCCAGCTCACCTTTGGATGAGCAGTTCTTC; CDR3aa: CASSPLDEQFF
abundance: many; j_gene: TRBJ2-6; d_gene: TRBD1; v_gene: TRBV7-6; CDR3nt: TGTGCCAGCAGCTCTAAGAGGACAGGGGGCGCTGGGGCCAACGTCCTGACTTTC; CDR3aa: CASSSKRTGGAGANVLTF
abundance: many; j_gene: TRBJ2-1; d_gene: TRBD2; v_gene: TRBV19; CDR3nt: TGTGCCAGTAGGACTAGCGGGAGTCTGTCCTACAATGAGCAGTTCTTC; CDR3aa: CASRTSGSLSYNEQFF
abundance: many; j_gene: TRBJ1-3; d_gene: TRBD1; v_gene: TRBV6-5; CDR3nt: TGTGCCAGCAGTTACGGGGGACAGGGGAAGAGAAACACCATATATTTT; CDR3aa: CASSYGGQGKRNTIYF
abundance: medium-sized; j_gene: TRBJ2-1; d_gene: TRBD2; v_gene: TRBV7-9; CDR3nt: TGTGCCAGCAGCTCCGGACTAGTCATGGGGGTTATGGAGTTCTTC; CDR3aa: CASSSGLVMGVMEFF
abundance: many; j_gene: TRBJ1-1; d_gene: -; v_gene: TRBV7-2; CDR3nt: TGTGCCAGCAGCTCCAGACAGGATTGGATTCCTGAAGCTTTCTTT; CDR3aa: CASSSRQDWIPEAFF
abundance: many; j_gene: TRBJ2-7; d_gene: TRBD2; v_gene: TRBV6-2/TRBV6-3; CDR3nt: TGTGCCAGCAGCCGGACTAGCTCCCCTTACGAGCAGTACTTC; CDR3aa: CASSRTSSPYEQYF
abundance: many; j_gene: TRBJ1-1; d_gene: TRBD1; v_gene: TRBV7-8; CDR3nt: TGTGCCAGCAGCTCAATACCCCAGGGGGCGAACACTGAAGCTTTCTTT; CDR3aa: CASSSIPQGANTEAFF
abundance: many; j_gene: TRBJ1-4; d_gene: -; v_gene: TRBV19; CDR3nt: TGTGCCAGTAGTATAGGATCAGTATCTGCTTTT; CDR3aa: CASSIGSVSAF
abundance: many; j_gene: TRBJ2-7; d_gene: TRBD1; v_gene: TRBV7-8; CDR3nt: TGTGCCAGCAGCTTAGCCGGGACAGGGATCCACGAGCAGTACTTC; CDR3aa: CASSLAGTGIHEQYF
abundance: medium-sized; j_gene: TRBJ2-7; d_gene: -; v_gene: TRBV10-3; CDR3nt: TGTGCCATCAGTGAGTCGGACCCCTATAACGGAGGCGAGCAGTACTTC; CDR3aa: CAISESDPYNGGEQYF
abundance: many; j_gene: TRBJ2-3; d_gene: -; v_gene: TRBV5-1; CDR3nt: TGCGCCAGCAGCTCCGTTAGTCTGGGGAAGTACACAGATACGCAGTATTTT; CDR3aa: CASSSVSLGKYTDTQYF